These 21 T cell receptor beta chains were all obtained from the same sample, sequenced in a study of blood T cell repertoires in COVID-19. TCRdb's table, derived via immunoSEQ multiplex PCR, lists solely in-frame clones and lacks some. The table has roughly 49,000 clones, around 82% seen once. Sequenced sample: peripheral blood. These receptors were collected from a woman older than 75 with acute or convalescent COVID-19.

CDR3 sequence: CASSLRQYYEQYF. The CDR3, as DNA: TGTGCCAGCAGTTTACGACAGTACTACGAGCAGTACTTC. The genes are TRBV12-3 or TRBV12-4 and TRBJ2-7, with a possible D match to TRBD1 (5 bases). V was shortened by 2 bases and J by 3 bases, with 8 bases between the two germline ends. The CDR3 consists of 13 residues.

CDR3 sequence reads: CASSPGLARGVAQYF. As DNA, the CDR3 is TGTGCCAGCAGCCCGGGACTAGCAAGGGGGGTGGCGCAGTATTTT. The genes are TRBV3-1 (or the pseudogene TRBV3-2) and TRBJ2-3; 9 bases match TRBD2. The ends lost 4 bases at V and 10 bases at J; junction bases unmatched: 12. The CDR3 is 15 residues long. The germline V gene has CDR1 LGHDT and CDR2 YNNKEL (reference sequence).

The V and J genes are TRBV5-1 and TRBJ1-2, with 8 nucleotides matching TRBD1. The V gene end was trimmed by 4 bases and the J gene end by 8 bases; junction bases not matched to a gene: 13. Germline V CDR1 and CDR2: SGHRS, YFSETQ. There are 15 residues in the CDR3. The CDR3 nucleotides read TGCGCCAGCAGCGTGTCAGGGGGCGTACAATACGGCTACACCTTC. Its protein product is CASSVSGGVQYGYTF. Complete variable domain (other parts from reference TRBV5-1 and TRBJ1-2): KAGVTQTPRYLIKTRGQQVTLSCSPISGHRSVSWYQQTPGQGLQFLFEYFSETQRNKGNFPGRFSGRQFSNSRSEMNVSTLELGDSALYLCASSVSGGVQYGYTFGSGTRLTVV.

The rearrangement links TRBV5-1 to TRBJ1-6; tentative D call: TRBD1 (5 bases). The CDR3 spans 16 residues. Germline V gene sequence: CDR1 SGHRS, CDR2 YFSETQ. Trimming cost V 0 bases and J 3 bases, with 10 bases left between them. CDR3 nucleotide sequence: TGCGCCAGCAGCTTGGACGGCAGGGACTATAATTCACCCCTCCACTTT. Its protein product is CASSLDGRDYNSPLHF.

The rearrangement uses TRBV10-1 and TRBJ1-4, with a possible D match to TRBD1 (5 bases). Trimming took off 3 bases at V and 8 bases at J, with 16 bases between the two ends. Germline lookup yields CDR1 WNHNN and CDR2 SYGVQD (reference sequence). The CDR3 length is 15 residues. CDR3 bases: TGCGCCAGCAGTGACGGTACAGGAGGGATCGAAAAACTGTTTTTT. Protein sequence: CASSDGTGGIEKLFF.

CDR3: CASSQSIGAPSGNTIYF. The CDR3 DNA reads TGTGCCAGCAGCCAATCGATAGGGGCCCCCTCTGGAAACACCATATATTTT. This sequence joins TRBV16 and TRBJ1-3; D may be TRBD1 (5 bases). CDR1 and CDR2 (germline): KGHSY, FQNENV. V was trimmed by 0 bases and J by 0 bases, leaving 12 bases between them. The CDR3 consists of 17 residues.

CDR3 amino acids: CASSLLGHSTDTQYF. Written as DNA, the CDR3 is TGTGCCAGCAGCTTATTGGGCCATAGCACAGATACGCAGTATTTT. The chain employs TRBV7-2 and TRBJ2-3; D call uncertain. CDR3 size: 15 residues. Trimming shortened V by 2 bases and J by 0 bases, and 9 bases separated the two germline ends. CDR1 and CDR2 from the germline V gene are SGHTA and FQGNSA.

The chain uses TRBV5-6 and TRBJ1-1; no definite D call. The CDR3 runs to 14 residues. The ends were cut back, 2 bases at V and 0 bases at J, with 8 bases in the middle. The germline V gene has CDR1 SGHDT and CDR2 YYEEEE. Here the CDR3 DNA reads TGTGCCAGCAGCTTAACCGGGGTGAACACTGAAGCTTTCTTT. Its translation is CASSLTGVNTEAFF.

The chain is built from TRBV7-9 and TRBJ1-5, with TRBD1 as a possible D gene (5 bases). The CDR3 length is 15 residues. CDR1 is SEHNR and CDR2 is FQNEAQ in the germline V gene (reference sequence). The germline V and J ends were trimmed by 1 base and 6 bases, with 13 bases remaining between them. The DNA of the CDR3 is TGTGCCAGCAGCTTAGGGGACTCTTACGGTCAGCCCCAGCATTTT. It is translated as CASSLGDSYGQPQHF.

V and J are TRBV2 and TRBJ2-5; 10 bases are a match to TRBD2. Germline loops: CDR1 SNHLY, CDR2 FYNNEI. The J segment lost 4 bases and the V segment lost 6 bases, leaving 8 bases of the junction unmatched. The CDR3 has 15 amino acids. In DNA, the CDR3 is TGTGCCAGCAGGGGGGAGCGGGGGGGCCGAGAGACCCAGTACTTC. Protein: CASRGERGGRETQYF.

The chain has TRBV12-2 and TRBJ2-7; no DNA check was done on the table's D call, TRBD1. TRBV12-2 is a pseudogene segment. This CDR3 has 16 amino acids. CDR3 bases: TGTGCAAGTCGCTTTACCGGGACAGGGAAAACCTACGAGCAGTACTTC. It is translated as CASRFTGTGKTYEQYF.

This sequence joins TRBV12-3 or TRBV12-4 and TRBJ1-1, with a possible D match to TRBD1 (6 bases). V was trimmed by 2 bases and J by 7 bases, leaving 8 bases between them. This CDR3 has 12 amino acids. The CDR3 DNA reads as TGTGCCAGCAGTTTAAGACAGGTTGAAGCTTTCTTT. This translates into CASSLRQVEAFF.

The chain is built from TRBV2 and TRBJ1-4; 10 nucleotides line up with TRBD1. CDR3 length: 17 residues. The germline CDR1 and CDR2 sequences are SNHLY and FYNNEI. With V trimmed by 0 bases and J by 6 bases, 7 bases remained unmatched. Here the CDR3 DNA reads TGTGCCAGCAGTGAAGCGCTGGGGACAGGGGAGTATGAAAAACTGTTTTTT. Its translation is CASSEALGTGEYEKLFF. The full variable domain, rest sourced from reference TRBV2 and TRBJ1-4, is EPEVTQTPSHQVTQMGQEVILRCVPISNHLYFYWYRQILGQKVEFLVSFYNNEISEKSEIFDDQFSVERPDGSNFTLKIRSTKLEDSAMYFCASSEALGTGEYEKLFFGSGTQLSVL.

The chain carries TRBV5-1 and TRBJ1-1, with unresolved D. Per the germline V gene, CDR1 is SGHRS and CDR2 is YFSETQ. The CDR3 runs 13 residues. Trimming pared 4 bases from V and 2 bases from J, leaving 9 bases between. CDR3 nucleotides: TGCGCCAGCAGCCCCGGTTTTAACACTGAAGCTTTCTTT. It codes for CASSPGFNTEAFF. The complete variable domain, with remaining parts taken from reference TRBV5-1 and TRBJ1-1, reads KAGVTQTPRYLIKTRGQQVTLSCSPISGHRSVSWYQQTPGQGLQFLFEYFSETQRNKGNFPGRFSGRQFSNSRSEMNVSTLELGDSALYLCASSPGFNTEAFFGQGTRLTVV.

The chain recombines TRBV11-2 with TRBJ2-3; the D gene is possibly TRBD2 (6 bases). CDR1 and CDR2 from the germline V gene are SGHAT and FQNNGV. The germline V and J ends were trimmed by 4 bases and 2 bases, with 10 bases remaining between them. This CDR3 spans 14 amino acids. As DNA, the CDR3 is TGTGCCAGCAGCTCTGGGGACTTCACAGATACGCAGTATTTT. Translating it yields CASSSGDFTDTQYF.

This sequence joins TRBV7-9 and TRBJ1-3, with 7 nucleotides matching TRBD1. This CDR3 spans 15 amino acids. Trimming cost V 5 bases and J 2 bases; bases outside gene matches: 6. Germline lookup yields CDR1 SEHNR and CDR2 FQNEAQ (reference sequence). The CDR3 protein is CASSSRQGAGNTIYF. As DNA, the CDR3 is TGTGCCAGCAGCAGCCGACAGGGTGCTGGAAACACCATATATTTT.

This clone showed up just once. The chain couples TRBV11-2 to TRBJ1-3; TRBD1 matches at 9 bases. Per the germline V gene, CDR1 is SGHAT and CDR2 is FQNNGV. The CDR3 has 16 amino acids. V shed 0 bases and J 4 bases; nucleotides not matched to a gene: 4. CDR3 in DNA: TGTGCCAGCAGCTTAGACCCGGGACAGGGAGGAAACACCATATATTTT. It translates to CASSLDPGQGGNTIYF.

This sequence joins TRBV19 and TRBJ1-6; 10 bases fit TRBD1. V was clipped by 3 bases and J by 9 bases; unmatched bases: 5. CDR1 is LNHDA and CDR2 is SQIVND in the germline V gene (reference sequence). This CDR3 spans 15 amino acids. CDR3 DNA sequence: TGTGCCAGTAGTATGGGACAGGGGAAACTTTCACCCCTCCACTTT. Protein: CASSMGQGKLSPLHF.

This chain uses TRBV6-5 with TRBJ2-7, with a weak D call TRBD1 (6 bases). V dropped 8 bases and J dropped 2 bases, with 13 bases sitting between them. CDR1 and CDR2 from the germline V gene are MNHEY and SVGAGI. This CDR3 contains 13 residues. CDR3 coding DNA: TGTGCCAGCTCGTTTGGGACAACCTACGAGCAGTACTTC. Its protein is CASSFGTTYEQYF.

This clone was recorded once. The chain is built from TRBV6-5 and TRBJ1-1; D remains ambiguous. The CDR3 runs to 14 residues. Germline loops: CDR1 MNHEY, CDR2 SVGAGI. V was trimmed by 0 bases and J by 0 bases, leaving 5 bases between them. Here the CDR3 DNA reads TGTGCCAGCAGTTACTCGACTGTGAACACTGAAGCTTTCTTT. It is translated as CASSYSTVNTEAFF.

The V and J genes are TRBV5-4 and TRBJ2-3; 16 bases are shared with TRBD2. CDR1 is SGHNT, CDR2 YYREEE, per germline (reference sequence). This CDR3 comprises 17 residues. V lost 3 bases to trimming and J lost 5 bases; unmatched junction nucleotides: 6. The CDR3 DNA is TGTGCCAGCAGCTCGGGACTAGCGGGGGGGCATATAGATACGCAGTATTTT. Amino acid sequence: CASSSGLAGGHIDTQYF.